The T cell receptor beta chain described here comes from a study of vaccination effects on CD4 cells after COVID-19. The assay was immunoSEQ multiplex PCR, and TCRdb's table has in-frame clones only and misses some. The sample gives approximately 82,000 clones, approximately 74% of which show up once; approximately 2% is in the top ten. In the ViraFEST assay, antigen-specific CD4+ clonotypes were identified by expansion after peptide-pool stimulation. After around ten days in culture, the CD4+ T cells were isolated. The ends lost 4 bases at V and 3 bases at J; junction bases unmatched: 5. This CDR3 is 14 amino acids long. The germline V gene has CDR1 SGDLS and CDR2 YYNGEE. To note about this clone: No antigen is known for it.

The receptor was isolated from a human donor who received a COVID-19 vaccine. Sequencing was performed on CD4+ T cells from PBMCs cultured with HCoV-229E spike peptides, taken before COVID-19 vaccination. The chain joins TRBV9 to TRBJ2-5; TRBD1 aligns across 8 bases. In DNA form, the CDR3 reads TGTGCCAGCAGCTCCCGGACAGGGAAAGAGACCCAGTACTTC. Translating gives CASSSRTGKETQYF.